This TCR beta chain was recovered during a study of breast tumors, draining lymph nodes, adjacent tissues. Points from the study as a whole: Compared with lymph nodes, tumors were less diverse; compared with nontumor tissue, more.

Concerning this clonotype: What it binds is not known. The junction differs from germline at one of its ends, possibly a read error.

A single record per CDR3 protein comes from TCRdb applying MiXCR to the multiplex PCR reads. The repertoire holds tens of thousands of distinct CDR3 sequences, less than 60% seen once, with roughly 19% in the top ten. CDR3 length: 15 amino acids. CDR1 and CDR2 (germline): SNHLY, FYNNEI. The V gene is TRBV2, the J gene TRBJ2-2, with TRBD2 matching over 9 bases. This sequence was found in a female donor with breast cancer. Some clones in this sample may be carry-over from other donors' samples. Source material: breast tumor tissue. Written as DNA, the CDR3 is TGTGCCAGCAGTGAGGGGCTAGCGGGGTCCGGTGAGCTGTTTTTT. Its protein is CASSEGLAGSGELFF.